These T cell receptor beta chains were read from a single sample in a study of blood T cells in healthy people across ages. TCRdb itself ran the 5' RACE reads through MiXCR, one entry per CDR3 protein. The sample lists fewer than 900,000 distinct CDR3 sequences; around half were seen once. The sequenced sample consisted of blood. These receptors all stem from a woman aged 60-75 years in good health. Both conserved end residues are part of each CDR3. The D gene is left open where the match is weak. Expanded clones get a size class; other rows say once, few or many, or leave the size out.

v_call	clone_size	d_call	j_call	cdr3_aa	cdr3_nt
TRBV29-1	few	TRBD1	TRBJ2-5	CSAPDRGLQETQYF	TGCAGCGCCCCGGACAGGGGGCTACAAGAGACCCAGTACTTC
TRBV29-1	many	NA	TRBJ2-5	CSALQGDETQYF	TGCAGCGCCTTACAGGGAGATGAGACCCAGTACTTC
TRBV28	NA	NA	TRBJ2-1	CANSGFVAEQFF	TGTGCCAACAGCGGGTTTGTGGCTGAGCAGTTCTTC
TRBV28	NA	TRBD1	TRBJ1-5	CASSDLRPGQSNQPQHF	TGTGCCAGCAGTGACCTACGGCCGGGACAGTCTAATCAGCCCCAGCATTTT
TRBV7-3	NA	TRBD2	TRBJ2-1	CASSPTSGRFYEQFF	TGTGCCAGCAGCCCAACTAGCGGGAGGTTCTATGAGCAGTTCTTC
TRBV7-2	many	NA	TRBJ2-1	CASSSNGQPYNEQFF	TGTGCCAGCAGCTCAAACGGACAGCCCTACAATGAGCAGTTCTTC
TRBV4-3	NA	TRBD1	TRBJ2-7	CASSQGAGQGDEQYF	TGCGCCAGCAGCCAAGGTGCTGGACAGGGTGACGAGCAGTACTTC
TRBV6-6	NA	TRBD2	TRBJ2-7	CASSSRGLAENYEQYF	TGTGCCAGCAGTTCGCGTGGACTAGCGGAGAACTACGAGCAGTACTTC
TRBV4-3	NA	TRBD2	TRBJ2-1	CASSRTSGFYNEQFF	TGCGCCAGCAGCCGGACTAGCGGATTCTACAATGAGCAGTTCTTC
TRBV18	NA	NA	TRBJ1-1	CASSPVGDTEAFF	TGTGCCAGCTCACCAGTTGGGGACACTGAAGCTTTCTTT
TRBV7-2	NA	TRBD2	TRBJ2-5	CASSLTGLAGVGTQYF	TGTGCCAGCAGCCTAACGGGACTAGCGGGAGTGGGGACCCAGTACTTC
TRBV24-1	NA	NA	TRBJ2-1	CATSPPSRGLQFF	TGTGCCACCAGTCCTCCCTCTCGGGGACTCCAGTTCTTC
TRBV20-1	NA	NA	TRBJ1-1	CSARFRGTNTEAFF	TGCAGTGCTAGATTTAGGGGGACCAACACTGAAGCTTTCTTT
TRBV2	NA	NA	TRBJ2-7	CASSIQRYSYEQYF	TGTGCCAGCAGTATACAGAGATACTCCTACGAGCAGTACTTC
TRBV9	once	NA	TRBJ2-7	CASSVDSGYEQYF	TGTGCCAGCAGCGTAGACAGCGGCTACGAGCAGTACTTC
TRBV12-5	NA	TRBD1	TRBJ1-1	CASVVTGGTEAFF	TGTGCTAGTGTCGTGACAGGGGGAACTGAAGCTTTCTTT
TRBV20-1	NA	TRBD2	TRBJ2-7	CSAEVLAANEQYF	TGCAGTGCCGAGGTACTAGCGGCGAACGAGCAGTACTTC
TRBV14	NA	NA	TRBJ2-4	CASSHPGVAKNIQYF	TGTGCCAGCAGCCATCCCGGAGTAGCCAAAAACATTCAGTACTTC
TRBV5-1	NA	NA	TRBJ2-7	CANTPDGSYEQYF	TGCGCCAACACCCCGGACGGCTCCTACGAGCAGTACTTC
TRBV4-2	NA	NA	TRBJ2-7	CASSRTGGESYEQYF	TGTGCCAGCAGCCGTACAGGGGGGGAGTCCTACGAGCAGTACTTC
TRBV20-1	few	NA	TRBJ2-3	CSARDPNGLISTDTQYF	TGCAGTGCTAGAGACCCTAACGGACTTATTAGCACAGATACGCAGTATTTT
TRBV15	once	NA	TRBJ1-4	CATRPGSENGKLFF	TGTGCCACCCGACCAGGGAGTGAGAATGGAAAACTGTTTTTT
TRBV5-1	NA	TRBD1	TRBJ2-1	CASSSNTGGQETQFF	TGCGCCAGCAGCTCGAACACAGGGGGCCAAGAGACCCAGTTCTTC
TRBV20-1	NA	NA	TRBJ2-7	CSARSSRLGSYEQYF	TGCAGTGCTAGAAGTTCCCGCCTGGGCTCCTACGAGCAGTACTTC
TRBV4-2	NA	TRBD2	TRBJ2-7	CASSYYGTSGSNEQYF	TGTGCCAGCAGCTACTACGGGACTAGCGGGAGCAATGAGCAGTACTTC
TRBV4-2	NA	NA	TRBJ2-1	CASSQESHRVNSYSEQFF	TGTGCCAGCAGCCAAGAAAGTCACAGGGTCAACTCCTACAGTGAGCAGTTCTTC
TRBV12-3/TRBV12-4	NA	NA	TRBJ2-1	CASRRGTYEQFF	TGTGCCAGCAGACGGGGTACCTATGAGCAGTTCTTC
TRBV7-2	few	TRBD2	TRBJ2-1	CASNLAGGPINEQFF	TGTGCCAGCAATCTAGCGGGAGGCCCCATCAATGAGCAGTTCTTC
TRBV28	once	NA	TRBJ2-5	CASSGGRDGSYNEQYF	TGTGCCAGCAGTGGGGGGCGGGACGGATCCTACAATGAGCAGTACTTC
TRBV20-1	few	NA	TRBJ2-1	CSAPRGGDSLPNEQFF	TGCAGTGCTCCCAGGGGGGGGGACTCGTTACCCAATGAGCAGTTCTTC
TRBV4-3	NA	NA	TRBJ1-6	CASSQDVPGPLHF	TGCGCCAGCAGCCAAGATGTGCCAGGGCCCCTCCACTTT